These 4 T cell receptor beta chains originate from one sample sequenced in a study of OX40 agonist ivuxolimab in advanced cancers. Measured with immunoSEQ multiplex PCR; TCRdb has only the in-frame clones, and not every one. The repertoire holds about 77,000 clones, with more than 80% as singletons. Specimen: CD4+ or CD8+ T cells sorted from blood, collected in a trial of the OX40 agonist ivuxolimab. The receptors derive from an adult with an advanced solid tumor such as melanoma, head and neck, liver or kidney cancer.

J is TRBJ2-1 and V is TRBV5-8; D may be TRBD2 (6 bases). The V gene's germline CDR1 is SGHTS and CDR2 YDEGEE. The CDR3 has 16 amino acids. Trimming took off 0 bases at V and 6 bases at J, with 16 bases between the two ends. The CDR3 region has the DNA TGTGCCAGCAGCTTGGCCGAAGTTAGGAGGGGCAATGAGCAGTTCTTC. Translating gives CASSLAEVRRGNEQFF. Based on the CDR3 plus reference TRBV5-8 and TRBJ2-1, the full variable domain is EAGVTQSPTHLIKTRGQQATLRCSPISGHTSVYWYQQALGLGLQFLLWYDEGEERNRGNFPPRFSGRQFPNYSSELNVNALELEDSALYLCASSLAEVRRGNEQFFGPGTRLTVL.

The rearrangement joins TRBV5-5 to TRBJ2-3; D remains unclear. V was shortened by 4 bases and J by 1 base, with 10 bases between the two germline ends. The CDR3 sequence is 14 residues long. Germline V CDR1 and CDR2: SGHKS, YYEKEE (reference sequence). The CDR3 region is CASSTRLGTDTQYF. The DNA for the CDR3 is TGTGCCAGCAGCACTCGACTGGGCACAGATACGCAGTATTTT.

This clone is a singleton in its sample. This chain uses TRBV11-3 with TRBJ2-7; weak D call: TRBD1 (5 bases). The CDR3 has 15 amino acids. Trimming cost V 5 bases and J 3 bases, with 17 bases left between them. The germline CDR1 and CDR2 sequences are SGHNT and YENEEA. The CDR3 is CASSPGVAGNYEQYF. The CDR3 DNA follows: TGTGCCAGCAGCCCCGGCGTGGCAGGGAACTACGAGCAGTACTTC.

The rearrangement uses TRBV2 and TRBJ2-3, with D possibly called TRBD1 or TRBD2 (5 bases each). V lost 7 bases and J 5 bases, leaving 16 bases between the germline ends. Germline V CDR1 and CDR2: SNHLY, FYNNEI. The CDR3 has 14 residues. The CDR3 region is CASTGDPPGDTQYF. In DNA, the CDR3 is TGTGCCAGCACCGGGGACCCGCCGGGAGATACGCAGTATTTT.